Included here is one T cell receptor beta chain sequence, with context. Its antigen is unknown. The data derive from a study of breast tumors, draining lymph nodes, adjacent tissues. The lymph nodes were axillary draining lymph nodes from breast cancer patients. V was cut by 0 bases and J by 10 bases, with 8 bases left in between. The germline CDR1 and CDR2 sequences are SGDLS and YYNGEE. The CDR3 runs to 12 residues. Study-level findings and limits: Tumors had less TCR diversity than lymph nodes, more than nontumor tissue. The data were judged consistent with most tumor T cells coming from lymph node and expanding in tumor. The lymph node origin of tumor T cells was framed as consistent with a hypothesis, not demonstrated.

TCRdb passed the multiplex PCR reads through MiXCR, listing each CDR3 protein once. Of fewer than 150,000 distinct CDR3 sequences listed, approximately 21% are singletons. Input material: axillary lymph node tissue. This receptor was identified in a female donor with breast cancer. Some clones in this sample may be carry-over from other donors' samples. This chain links TRBV9 with TRBJ2-1; the D is unclear. CDR3 loop: CASSVERKEQFF. The CDR3 nucleotides are TGTGCCAGCAGCGTAGAGAGGAAAGAGCAGTTCTTC.